The T cell receptor beta chain described here comes from a study of regulatory T cells in long-lasting Graves disease. Per germline, CDR1 SGHDN and CDR2 FVKESK. The CDR3 runs to 16 residues. Trimming shortened V by 4 bases and J by 0 bases, and 10 bases separated the two germline ends. Investigators prepared the TCR beta libraries by applying iRepertoire HTBI primers and Arm-PCR of CDR3 regions. Each CDR3 protein gets one entry after TCRdb re-called the multiplex PCR reads with MiXCR. Here the sample spans around 430,000 distinct CDR3 sequences, about 20% being singletons. Time point noted: persistent/refractory GD, antithyroid drugs over 5 years with positive TRAb. The TCR library used RNA extracted from PBMCs.

The sample in question was peripheral blood mononuclear cells (PBMCs), obtained when the disease was refractory, from a patient treated with antithyroid drugs. The sequence derives from a female donor with Graves disease. J is TRBJ1-6 and V is TRBV14; D is ambiguous. The CDR3 coding sequence is TGTGCCAGCAGCCTAAGTGGGTTCTCCTATAATTCACCCCTCCACTTT. Translation gives CASSLSGFSYNSPLHF.